Listed below are T cell receptor beta chains from one sample, sequenced in a study of PD-1 blockade in mismatch repair-deficient tumors. Clones were sequenced by immunoSEQ multiplex PCR, and TCRdb holds only the in-frame ones, with some missing. This sample has some 84,000 clones, with about 85% found just once. The sequencing here drew on peripheral blood, taken 12 weeks after starting pembrolizumab. The origin of the receptors is an adult with mismatch repair-deficient cancer. CDR3s include the opening cysteine and the closing phenylalanine or tryptophan. A D gene is named only where the DNA matches it firmly. Rows may omit the clone size; those that give it use once, few, many or a size class.

TRBV5-8	-	TRBJ2-7	once	TGTGCCAGCAGCTTGGGCATGGGGTACGAGCAGTACTTC	CASSLGMGYEQYF
TRBV27	TRBD1	TRBJ1-5	-	TGTGCCAGCAGTTTATCACAGGGGCTGAATCAGCCCCAGCATTTT	CASSLSQGLNQPQHF
TRBV5-5	-	TRBJ2-2	-	TGTGCCAGCAGCGAGCTAGTTAACACCGGGGAGCTGTTTTTT	CASSELVNTGELFF
TRBV7-2	-	TRBJ1-1	-	TGTGCCAGCAGCTCGGAGGTAGCGGCTCTGAACACTGAAGCTTTCTTT	CASSSEVAALNTEAFF
TRBV6-5	-	TRBJ1-2	-	TGTGCCAGCAGGCAGGGCTATGGCTACACCTTC	CASRQGYGYTF
TRBV5-1	TRBD2	TRBJ2-1	-	TGCGCCAGCAGCCCACGCCCGTCCGGGACTAGCGGGAGATCGGGCTACAATGAGCAGTTCTTC	CASSPRPSGTSGRSGYNEQFF
TRBV11-2	-	TRBJ2-3	-	TGTGCCAGCAGCTTAGAAGGGGGAGGGTGGGTAGATACGCAGTATTTT	CASSLEGGGWVDTQYF
TRBV6-1	-	TRBJ1-5	-	TGTGCCAGCATACCAGCCGGGACACCCTATCAGCCCCAGCATTTT	CASIPAGTPYQPQHF
TRBV28	-	TRBJ1-4	-	TGTGCCAGCAGAAGCGGGGGAGATGAAAAACTGTTTTTT	CASRSGGDEKLFF
TRBV7-9	-	TRBJ2-7	-	TGTGCCAGCAGCCTGGCACGTCTGGGAGAGCAGTACTTC	CASSLARLGEQYF
TRBV19	TRBD1	TRBJ1-4	-	TGTGCGAGTAGTACAGGGGAAGGTGAGAAACTGTTTTTT	CASSTGEGEKLFF
TRBV4-1	TRBD2	TRBJ2-5	-	TGCGCCAGCAGCCAGGCTTTGCGGGAGATAGAGACCCAGTACTTC	CASSQALREIETQYF
TRBV7-6	-	TRBJ1-4	-	TGTGCCAGCAGCCCCGGGGCAGGGACGAATGAAAAACTGTTTTTT	CASSPGAGTNEKLFF
TRBV5-4	-	TRBJ2-1	-	TGTGCCAGCAGCATAGGGGACGGAAACAATGAGCAGTTCTTC	CASSIGDGNNEQFF
TRBV6-1	-	TRBJ1-2	many	TGTGCCAGCAGTGAATGGAGGAACTATGGCTACACCTTC	CASSEWRNYGYTF
TRBV5-4	TRBD1	TRBJ1-2	-	TGTGCCAGCAGCTTACAGGGGGTAGGGGGCTACACCTTC	CASSLQGVGGYTF
TRBV7-9	-	TRBJ2-1	-	TGTGCCAGCACCACCCCGTTGGGGGGCGTATATGGCGATGAGCAGTTCTTC	CASTTPLGGVYGDEQFF
TRBV5-4	TRBD2	TRBJ2-2	-	TGTGCCAGCAGCCTCGGGAGGACCAACACCGGGGAGCTGTTTTTT	CASSLGRTNTGELFF
TRBV2	TRBD1	TRBJ1-2	few	TGTGCCAGCAGGGGACAGGGGAACTATGGCTACACCTTC	CASRGQGNYGYTF
TRBV7-2	-	TRBJ2-2	once	TGTGCCAGCAGCTTAAAGACGGAGCTGTTTTTT	CASSLKTELFF
TRBV7-2	TRBD2	TRBJ2-1	-	TGTGCCAGCAGCTCCGCCGGGACTAGCTCTAATGAGCAGTTCTTC	CASSSAGTSSNEQFF
TRBV18	-	TRBJ2-4	-	TGTGCCAGTCAGGGGGGAACCAAAAACATTCAGTACTTC	CASQGGTKNIQYF
TRBV9	-	TRBJ2-1	once	TGTGCCAGCAGCGGGAATCCCCTAGCGCCCGGTACCCAAAGCTCCTACAATGAGCAGTTCTTC	CASSGNPLAPGTQSSYNEQFF
TRBV29-1	-	TRBJ1-1	-	TGCAGCGTTGATATTTCGGGGGGCACTGAAGCTTTCTTT	CSVDISGGTEAFF
TRBV19	-	TRBJ1-5	-	TGTGCCAGTAGTATCCCCTATAGCAATCAGCCCCAGCATTTT	CASSIPYSNQPQHF
TRBV5-1	TRBD2	TRBJ2-5	medium-sized	TGCGCCAGCAGCATCCTGCCGGGGGGGGAGACCCAGTACTTC	CASSILPGGETQYF
TRBV12-5	-	TRBJ2-7	-	TGTGCTAGTGGTTTGGAGTTTCTAGAACAGTACTTC	CASGLEFLEQYF
TRBV2	-	TRBJ2-1	-	TGTGCCAGCAGTGTACAGGGCAAAATGAGTGAGCAGTTCTTC	CASSVQGKMSEQFF
TRBV28	-	TRBJ1-2	-	TGTGCCAGCAGTTTAAGCCCGACAGATGGCTACACCTTC	CASSLSPTDGYTF
TRBV11-1	TRBD1	TRBJ2-1	once	TGTGCCAGCAGCCAAGAAAGACAGGGGGCGGTCTTC	CASSQERQGAVF
TRBV6-6	-	TRBJ2-1	-	TGTGCCAGCAGCCTTGACACCCCTTCCCTTGCGAATGAGCAGTTCTTC	CASSLDTPSLANEQFF
TRBV19	TRBD1	TRBJ2-1	-	TGTGCCAGTAGTATGAGACAGGGGGCGGTTGAGCAGTTCTTC	CASSMRQGAVEQFF
TRBV5-1	-	TRBJ2-1	-	TGCGCCAGCAGCTTGGGGGGGCGAAGGTCGTATGAGCAGTTCTTC	CASSLGGRRSYEQFF
TRBV6-1	-	TRBJ2-7	-	TGTGCCAGCAGGGTTGATAGCTCCTACGAGCAGTACTTC	CASRVDSSYEQYF
TRBV7-9	-	TRBJ1-4	few	TGTGCCAGCAGCTTATTGGGTGAAAAACTGTTTTTT	CASSLLGEKLFF
TRBV5-4	-	TRBJ2-1	-	TGTGCCAGCAGCGCAAGCGGCAGCGGGCCTTACAATGAGCAGTTCTTC	CASSASGSGPYNEQFF
TRBV11-1	-	TRBJ2-1	-	TGTGCCAGCAGCTTATCGAACGGGGCCTTGAATGAGCAGTTCTTC	CASSLSNGALNEQFF
TRBV6-5	TRBD2	TRBJ2-5	-	TGTGCCAGCAGTTACCTAGCGGGAGACGTCCAAGAGACCCAGTACTTC	CASSYLAGDVQETQYF
TRBV20-1	-	TRBJ1-1	-	TGCAGTGCGGGGGGCACTGAAGCTTTCTTT	CSAGGTEAFF
TRBV9	TRBD1	TRBJ2-7	once	TGTGCCAGCAGCACCGGGGCGAGGGGGCGCTACGAGCAGTACTTC	CASSTGARGRYEQYF
TRBV5-1	-	TRBJ1-5	-	TGCGCCAGCAGCTTTGGCCCCCAGGGGCTAGGCAATCAGCCCCAGCATTTT	CASSFGPQGLGNQPQHF
TRBV25-1	TRBD1	TRBJ2-5	-	TGTGCCAGCAGTTCCTGGGACAGCCAAGAGACCCAGTACTTC	CASSSWDSQETQYF
TRBV29-1	-	TRBJ1-2	-	TGCAGCGTTGAAGAAGGGACCTCCTATGGCTACACCTTC	CSVEEGTSYGYTF
TRBV6-6	TRBD1	TRBJ2-7	-	TGTGCCAGCAGTCGCTACCTAACAGGGGAGTACGAGCAGTACTTC	CASSRYLTGEYEQYF
TRBV5-8	-	TRBJ1-2	-	TGTGCCAGCAGCTTGTGGCAAGAGAACTATGGCTACACCTTC	CASSLWQENYGYTF
TRBV11-2	-	TRBJ2-5	-	TGTGCCAGCAGCTTTTTTCTACTAGGCGCTGAGACCCAGTACTTC	CASSFFLLGAETQYF
TRBV10-1	TRBD2	TRBJ2-2	-	TGCGCCAGCAACACGGGACTAGCCGGGACCGGGGAGCTGTTTTTT	CASNTGLAGTGELFF
TRBV7-9	-	TRBJ1-3	-	TGTGCCAGCAATGCGGCGGCTGGAAACACCATATATTTT	CASNAAAGNTIYF
TRBV6-5	-	TRBJ1-1	-	TGTGCCAGCAGTTACCCAGGAACAAAGATGGCTGAAGCTTTCTTT	CASSYPGTKMAEAFF
TRBV18	TRBD1	TRBJ2-7	few	TGTGCCAGCTCCCGGGACAGGGGGTCCTACGAGCAGTACTTC	CASSRDRGSYEQYF
TRBV27	TRBD2	TRBJ2-1	-	TGTGCCAGCAGTCCACTGCCGGGACTAATCAGCTATGAGCAGTTCTTC	CASSPLPGLISYEQFF
TRBV11-2	-	TRBJ2-2	-	TGTGCCAGCAGCTTAGGTGCCCCGGGACGCTGGTTAGCCGGGGAGCTGTTTTTT	CASSLGAPGRWLAGELFF
TRBV18	-	TRBJ2-1	-	TGTGCCAGCTCATCTACGAGCCGGGAGTCTTACAATGAGCAGTTCTTC	CASSSTSRESYNEQFF